The text below deals with one T cell receptor beta chain. Its cognate antigen is unknown. The sample originates from a study of cytomegalovirus exposure and HLA in healthy donors. As for the study in general: It was reported in a later analysis that the 120 or so validation repertoires used the same platform as the roughly 700 first-cohort repertoires.

TCRdb's table, derived via immunoSEQ multiplex PCR, lists solely in-frame clones and lacks some. Among around 60,000 clones listed, 90% to 96% were seen once. Findings and limits, study-wide: Subsequent analysis found a tendency for first-cohort TCR clusters to co-occur within the approximately 130 validation repertoires.

The V gene end was trimmed by 4 bases and the J gene end by 4 bases; junction bases not matched to a gene: 9. CDR1 is MNHNS and CDR2 is SASEGT in the germline V gene. This CDR3 is 16 amino acids long. The material sequenced was PBMCs. This TCR was recovered from a woman between 18 and 30 years old in good health and CMV-seronegative. This chain joins TRBV6-1 and TRBJ2-1; TRBD2 matches 8 bases. The CDR3 is CASSGGPGTRYNEQFF. Here the CDR3 DNA reads TGTGCCAGCAGTGGGGGCCCAGGGACTAGATACAATGAGCAGTTCTTC.